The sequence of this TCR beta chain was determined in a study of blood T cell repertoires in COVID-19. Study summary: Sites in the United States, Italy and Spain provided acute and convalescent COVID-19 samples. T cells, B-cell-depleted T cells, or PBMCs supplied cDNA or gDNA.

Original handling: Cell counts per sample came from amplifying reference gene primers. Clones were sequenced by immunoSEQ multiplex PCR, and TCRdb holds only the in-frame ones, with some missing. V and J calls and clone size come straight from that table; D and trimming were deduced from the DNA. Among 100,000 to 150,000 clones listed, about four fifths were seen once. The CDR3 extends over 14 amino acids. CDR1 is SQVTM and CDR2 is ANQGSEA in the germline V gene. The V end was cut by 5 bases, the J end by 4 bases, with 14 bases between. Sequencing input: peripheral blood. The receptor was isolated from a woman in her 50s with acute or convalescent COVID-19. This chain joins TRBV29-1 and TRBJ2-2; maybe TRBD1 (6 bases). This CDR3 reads CSVLGLGATGELFF. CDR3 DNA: TGCAGCGTTCTTGGCCTGGGGGCCACCGGGGAGCTGTTTTTT.